This TCR beta chain originates from a study of PD-L1 blockade in urothelial cancer. Background on the study: Patients went on atezolizumab in about 2014, receiving 1,200 mg intravenously every 3 weeks.

Repertoires were generated with immunoSEQ multiplex PCR, while TCRdb's copy carries only in-frame clones and drops some. The repertoire holds about 22,000 clones, about 90% seen once, with about 16% in the top ten. Of note for this clone: What it binds is not known.

J gave up 3 bases and V 6 bases, and 6 bases lay outside the gene matches. The CDR3 is made up of 15 amino acids. The germline CDR1 and CDR2 sequences are MDHEN and SYDVKM. Study-wide results and caveats: Pretreatment peripheral blood TCR clonality that fell below the median predicted better survival among the patients studied.

V is TRBV28 and J is TRBJ2-3; 10 nucleotides line up with TRBD2. The TCR was taken from a woman aged 60-75 years with urothelial cancer. Here the sequenced sample was PBMCs, taken around atezolizumab (anti-PD-L1) treatment. The CDR3 coding sequence is TGTGCCAGCAGCTCTAGCGGGAGTGGAACAGATACGCAGTATTTT. It is translated as CASSSSGSGTDTQYF.